The next 13 T cell receptor beta chains were all read from a single sample in a study of T cell repertoires in cytomegalovirus infection (dated by TCRdb to about 2019). TCRdb lists the instrument as Illumina HiSeq 1500. TCRdb reprocessing: public reads trimmed at Q25 with fastp, clones called with MiXCR, in-frame beta chains kept. Every entry covers one CDR3 protein and lists the most common genes and DNA from its rows. Across this sample there are 110,000 or so distinct CDR3 sequences, with over 30% seen only once. 41% of the sample is in the top ten clones. For these receptors, no antigen is known. The treatment or condition label, read with the paper, signifies: in vitro stimulation with specific CMV peptide epitopes to enrich CMV-specific T cells. Sample: CD8+ T cells from cultured PBMCs, taken from culture after CMV antigen stimulation. The receptors here all came from a human donor in good health (CMV status not recorded). Some clones in this sample may be carry-over from other donors' samples.

The sample holds one count of this clonotype. The chain joins TRBV19 to TRBJ1-1; a weak D match, TRBD1 (6 bases). CDR1 and CDR2 (germline): LNHDA, SQIVND (reference sequence). CDR3 size: 15 residues. V shed 7 bases and J shed 5 bases, with 20 bases lying between them. The CDR3 bases are TGTGCCAGTAACCCCTATCTTACAGGGACTACTGAAGCTTTCTTT. Protein sequence: CASNPYLTGTTEAFF.

This clonotype has only one observation. The J gene is TRBJ2-7, the V gene TRBV7-2; no firm D call. The germline CDR1 and CDR2 sequences are SGHTA and FQGNSA. The ends were cut back, 6 bases at V and 0 bases at J, with 9 bases in the middle. The CDR3 contains 13 residues. The CDR3 coding sequence is TGTGCCAGCAGAGACCTTGGCTCCTACGAGCAGTACTTC. This codes for CASRDLGSYEQYF.

This clonotype has just a few counts. This sequence joins TRBV4-1 and TRBJ1-1; 7 bases map to TRBD1. The V gene's germline CDR1 is MGHRA and CDR2 YSYEKL. V lost 4 bases and J lost 4; bases outside the gene matches: 9. This CDR3 is 15 amino acids long. CDR3 DNA sequence: TGCGCCAGCAGCCCAACCCGACAGGGCGGCACTGAAGCTTTCTTT. Translation gives CASSPTRQGGTEAFF.

This clonotype has a count of ten or more. The chain combines TRBV12-3 or TRBV12-4 with TRBJ2-5, with D possibly being TRBD2 (5 bases). The ends were cut back, 0 bases at V and 0 bases at J, with 8 bases in the middle. This CDR3 comprises 15 residues. CDR3 in amino acids: CASSLARGYQETQYF. The CDR3 nucleotides read TGTGCCAGCAGTTTAGCGCGAGGGTACCAAGAGACCCAGTACTTC.

This clonotype was counted a few times. J is TRBJ1-1 and V is TRBV7-9; 8 bases line up with TRBD1. This CDR3 is 15 amino acids long. Per germline, CDR1 SEHNR and CDR2 FQNEAQ (reference sequence). The J segment lost 4 bases and the V segment lost 3 bases, leaving 7 bases of the junction unmatched. The CDR3 DNA follows: TGTGCCAGCAGCTTGGACAGGGCAATGGGCACTGAAGCTTTCTTT. It yields the protein CASSLDRAMGTEAFF. The whole variable domain, remainder taken from reference TRBV7-9 and TRBJ1-1, is DTGVSQNPRHKITKRGQNVTFRCDPISEHNRLYWYRQTLGQGPEFLTYFQNEAQLEKSRLLSDRFSAERPKGSFSTLEIQRTEQGDSAMYLCASSLDRAMGTEAFFGQGTRLTVV.

This clonotype was recorded a few times. The V and J genes are TRBV6-1 and TRBJ1-3; D is ambiguous. Germline loops: CDR1 MNHNS, CDR2 SASEGT. This CDR3 is built from 15 residues. Trimming pared 6 bases from V and 0 bases from J, leaving 12 bases between. The CDR3 loop reads CASSTPGTSGNTIYF. CDR3 DNA sequence: TGTGCCAGCAGCACCCCGGGTACCTCTGGAAACACCATATATTTT.

The chain joins TRBV4-1 to TRBJ2-1; 9 nucleotides match TRBD2. The V segment lost 1 base and the J segment 3 bases; nucleotides outside the gene matches: 4. Per the germline V gene, CDR1 is MGHRA and CDR2 is YSYEKL. The CDR3 extends over 16 amino acids. The CDR3 region is CASSQVGAGGYNEQFF. The CDR3 DNA sequence: TGCGCCAGCAGCCAAGTAGGAGCGGGGGGCTACAATGAGCAGTTCTTC.

The chain is built from TRBV10-3 and TRBJ2-5; 7 bases map to TRBD1. This CDR3 is 15 amino acids long. Germline V gene sequence: CDR1 ENHRY, CDR2 SYGVKD. Germline trimming cut 4 bases from V and 2 bases from J; bases unmatched to any gene: 7. The CDR3 loop is CAISGLTGTQETQYF. The CDR3 DNA follows: TGTGCCATCAGTGGACTGACAGGGACACAAGAGACCCAGTACTTC.

The chain links TRBV12-3 or TRBV12-4 to TRBJ2-3; D unresolved. CDR3 size: 13 residues. Trimming took 5 bases from V and 0 from J, leaving 6 bases between them. DNA for the CDR3: TGTGCCAGCAGTCTTGCCAGCACAGATACGCAGTATTTT. It translates to CASSLASTDTQYF.

This clonotype showed up just a few times. The gene calls are TRBV6-1 and TRBJ1-3; no clear D. V gave up 7 bases and J gave up 2 bases, with 9 bases separating them. Looked up from germline, CDR1 is MNHNS and CDR2 is SASEGT. CDR3 length: 13 residues. Here the CDR3 reads CASNSGTGNTIYF. CDR3 bases: TGTGCCAGCAACTCGGGCACTGGAAACACCATATATTTT.

The chain uses TRBV27 and TRBJ1-6; D gene ambiguous. Per the germline V gene, CDR1 is MNHEY and CDR2 is SMNVEV (reference sequence). V gave up 3 bases and J gave up 0 bases, with 9 bases separating them. This CDR3 spans 16 amino acids. DNA for the CDR3: TGTGCCAGCAGTTTGACGGAGAGCTCCTATAATTCACCCCTCCACTTT. Its translation is CASSLTESSYNSPLHF.

The rearrangement joins TRBV6-1 to TRBJ1-2, with D hard to call. Germline V gene lookup returns CDR1 MNHNS and CDR2 SASEGT. The CDR3 runs 12 residues. V dropped 11 bases and J dropped 7 bases, with 17 bases sitting between them. CDR3 DNA: TGTGCCTGCGACAACGGACTGGGTGGCTACACCTTC. Amino acids: CACDNGLGGYTF.

The V gene is TRBV12-5, the J gene TRBJ1-2; 10 bases are shared with TRBD1. This CDR3 spans 16 amino acids. The V gene's germline CDR1 is LGHNT and CDR2 FRNRAP. The V gene end was trimmed by 3 bases and the J gene end by 4 bases; junction bases not matched to a gene: 8. The CDR3 region has the DNA TGTGCTAGTGGTTTCACGGGGACAGGGGACAGCTATGGCTACACCTTC. It encodes CASGFTGTGDSYGYTF.